This T cell receptor (beta chain) was identified in a study of a mutant IDH1 vaccine in newly diagnosed glioma. In the case of this clone: Its cognate antigen is unknown.

Indicated time point: week 47, end of study. In the vaccine, a single dose held 300 ug of the mutant IDH1 20-mer peptide, along with topical imiquimod. The table came from immunoSEQ multiplex PCR; TCRdb's copy has only in-frame clones and leaves some out. The sample carries about 84,000 clones, 75% to 90% recorded once. Germline V gene lookup returns CDR1 SQVTM and CDR2 ANQGSEA. Trimming took off 7 bases at V and 7 bases at J, with 19 bases between the two ends. The CDR3 sequence is 13 residues long. The source material was PBMCs, sampled from a glioma patient whose treatment included an IDH1 peptide vaccine. This TCR derives from a man aged 40-49 years with glioma. The chain employs TRBV29-1 and TRBJ1-1, with unresolved D. Here the CDR3 DNA reads TGCAGCGAAAAAAGGTCGGGGTCCGGTGAAGCTTTCTTT. Residues: CSEKRSGSGEAFF.